The sequence of this T cell receptor (beta chain) was determined in a study of blood T cell repertoires in COVID-19. V trimming: 2 bases; J trimming: 4 bases; junction bases outside the gene matches: 8. The CDR3 spans 16 residues. CDR1 MGHRA and CDR2 YSYEKL come from the germline V gene. Some clones are missing from TCRdb's copy, which holds only in-frame ones; the method was immunoSEQ multiplex PCR. The sample consists of more than 95,000 clones, roughly nine tenths of them appearing once. This rearrangement joins TRBV4-1 to TRBJ2-1; 7 bases are a match to TRBD2. The TCR originated in a human donor in a cohort sampled during active COVID-19. The source material was peripheral blood. The chain's CDR3 is CASSQTSDPRYNEQFF. The CDR3 DNA follows: TGCGCCAGCAGCCAAACTAGCGATCCACGGTACAATGAGCAGTTCTTC.